The following is a T cell receptor (beta chain) sequence with its context. The target antigen is unknown. Samples came from healthy bone marrow donors. This specimen comes from a study of cytomegalovirus exposure and HLA in healthy donors. Study-wide results and caveats: Per a prior analysis, the majority of TCR beta V segments were productive roughly 90% or roughly 30% of the time. The study flagged approximately 180 TCR beta chains as cytomegalovirus-associated. The majority of TCR sequences were rare, yet some public TCRs appeared in many donors.

The PCR had 60 Vbeta and 13 Jbeta primers. The data were produced by immunoSEQ multiplex PCR, yet TCRdb's version contains in-frame clones alone and is incomplete. The profile covers under 150,000 clones, with around nine tenths appearing a single time and about 5% taken by the ten largest. Sequenced material: PBMCs. The sequence came from a young woman in good health and CMV-seronegative.

The DNA of the CDR3 is TGTGCCAGCAGTGACCGGACAGATGAAAAACTGTTTTTT. It codes for CASSDRTDEKLFF. J is TRBJ1-4 and V is TRBV2, with TRBD1 as a possible D gene (6 bases). The CDR3 consists of 13 residues. From germline, CDR1 is SNHLY and CDR2 FYNNEI. Trimming shortened V by 3 bases and J by 6 bases, and 8 bases separated the two germline ends.